The sequence of this T cell receptor (beta chain) was determined in a study of human thymus T cells. CDR1 is MDHEN, CDR2 SYDVKM, per germline. V gave up 7 bases and J gave up 5 bases; unmatched junction bases: 12. The CDR3 runs to 16 residues. Measured with immunoSEQ multiplex PCR; TCRdb has only the in-frame clones, and not every one. The sample yields 100,000 to 150,000 clones, about 94% seen once. About this clone: What it binds is unknown.

Corrective cardiac operations yielded the resected thymus tissue. Findings and limits, study-wide: In thymic and blood repertoires alike, V and J usage looked biased.

The chain carries TRBV28 and TRBJ2-5; 11 nucleotides align to TRBD2. The sample comprised thymus tissue. This TCR was sampled from a boy under three years old with a congenital heart defect but otherwise immunologically healthy. The CDR3 loop is CASNLTSGDYGETQYF. The CDR3, as DNA: TGTGCCAGCAACCTGACTAGCGGGGATTATGGGGAGACCCAGTACTTC.